Listed below are T cell receptor beta chains from one sample, sequenced in a study of cytomegalovirus exposure and HLA in healthy donors. Sequencing was performed with immunoSEQ multiplex PCR; in TCRdb, only in-frame clones are kept and a portion is missing. The data hold more than 150,000 clones, with around 83% observed a single time. The material sequenced was PBMCs. These receptor sequences come from a girl aged 2 to 10 in good health and CMV-seropositive. CDR3s include the opening cysteine and the closing phenylalanine or tryptophan. The order of the fields is CDR3 DNA, CDR3 protein, D gene, V gene, J gene, clone size. A D gene is named only where the DNA matches it firmly. The listing skips clone size in some rows; elsewhere it reads once, few, many or a size class.

CDR3 DNA: TGTGCCAGCAGCCAAGATCAGGGACTAGCAAGCAATGAGCAGTTCTTC; CDR3 protein: CASSQDQGLASNEQFF; D gene: TRBD2; V gene: TRBV4-2; J gene: TRBJ2-1; clone size: few
CDR3 DNA: TGTGCCAGCAGCTTAGTGAGTGAAGCTTTCTTT; CDR3 protein: CASSLVSEAFF; D gene: NA; V gene: TRBV7-8; J gene: TRBJ1-1; clone size: NA
CDR3 DNA: TGTGCCAGTAGTACCAGGACAGGGGGCCCTTTACAGCCCCAGCATTTT; CDR3 protein: CASSTRTGGPLQPQHF; D gene: TRBD1; V gene: TRBV19; J gene: TRBJ1-5; clone size: NA
CDR3 DNA: TGTGCCAGCAGCCTAGGCGGGGGCACAGATACGCAGTATTTT; CDR3 protein: CASSLGGGTDTQYF; D gene: NA; V gene: TRBV9; J gene: TRBJ2-3; clone size: once
CDR3 DNA: TGCGCCAGCAGCTTGGTAGTGGGAGGGCTAGGCCAAGAGACCCAGTACTTC; CDR3 protein: CASSLVVGGLGQETQYF; D gene: TRBD2; V gene: TRBV5-1; J gene: TRBJ2-5; clone size: NA
CDR3 DNA: TGTGCCAGCGGTGCTCGGACAGGTGGAAACACCATATATTTT; CDR3 protein: CASGARTGGNTIYF; D gene: TRBD1; V gene: TRBV6-5; J gene: TRBJ1-3; clone size: NA
CDR3 DNA: TGTGCCATCCGTAGCGGACGAAACACTGAAGCTTTCTTT; CDR3 protein: CAIRSGRNTEAFF; D gene: NA; V gene: TRBV10-3; J gene: TRBJ1-1; clone size: NA
CDR3 DNA: TGCGCCAGCCCCCGGTTTGGTGAAGCTTTCTTT; CDR3 protein: CASPRFGEAFF; D gene: NA; V gene: TRBV10-1; J gene: TRBJ1-1; clone size: NA
CDR3 DNA: TGTGCCAGCAGTGAGGAGGGGGCAACAATCTACGAGCAGTACTTC; CDR3 protein: CASSEEGATIYEQYF; D gene: NA; V gene: TRBV9; J gene: TRBJ2-7; clone size: NA
CDR3 DNA: TGCAGCGTTGTTACGGAGGATAACACCGGGGAGCTGTTTTTT; CDR3 protein: CSVVTEDNTGELFF; D gene: NA; V gene: TRBV29-1; J gene: TRBJ2-2; clone size: NA
CDR3 DNA: TGTGCCAGCAGCCGAACCGCCGGGACAAAGACTGGCTACACCTTC; CDR3 protein: CASSRTAGTKTGYTF; D gene: NA; V gene: TRBV7-6; J gene: TRBJ1-2; clone size: NA
CDR3 DNA: TGTGCCAGCAGCGTAACTCCTGGGGGGGCAGATACGCAGTATTTT; CDR3 protein: CASSVTPGGADTQYF; D gene: TRBD2; V gene: TRBV2; J gene: TRBJ2-3; clone size: NA
CDR3 DNA: TGTGCCAGCAGCTTGATCCAGGGGGTATACTCAGGTTCACCCCTCCACTTT; CDR3 protein: CASSLIQGVYSGSPLHF; D gene: TRBD1; V gene: TRBV5-6; J gene: TRBJ1-6; clone size: few
CDR3 DNA: TGTGCCAGCAGCCGGGACTCTCAGACACCCACCGGGGAGCTGTTTTTT; CDR3 protein: CASSRDSQTPTGELFF; D gene: NA; V gene: TRBV7-3; J gene: TRBJ2-2; clone size: NA
CDR3 DNA: TGTGCCAGCAGCTTTATTGCAGGGGCCGAAGCCGGGGAGCTGTTTTTT; CDR3 protein: CASSFIAGAEAGELFF; D gene: NA; V gene: TRBV7-2; J gene: TRBJ2-2; clone size: NA
CDR3 DNA: TGCGCCAGCAGCCCCCCACGGAGCGTAGAGACCCAGTACTTC; CDR3 protein: CASSPPRSVETQYF; D gene: NA; V gene: TRBV5-1; J gene: TRBJ2-5; clone size: NA
CDR3 DNA: TGTGCCAGTACCTCGGGAGTTTTTAATTCACCCCTCCACTTT; CDR3 protein: CASTSGVFNSPLHF; D gene: NA; V gene: TRBV19; J gene: TRBJ1-6; clone size: few
CDR3 DNA: TGTGCCAGCAGCGAACAACCTTTTGGGGCCAACGTCCTGACTTTC; CDR3 protein: CASSEQPFGANVLTF; D gene: NA; V gene: TRBV14; J gene: TRBJ2-6; clone size: NA
CDR3 DNA: TGTGCCAGCAGCCTAGACAGGGTGGGCACTGAAGCTTTCTTT; CDR3 protein: CASSLDRVGTEAFF; D gene: TRBD1; V gene: TRBV27; J gene: TRBJ1-1; clone size: NA
CDR3 DNA: TGTGCCAGCAGCTTCTCGGGTTCTTTGGGTGGCTACACCTTC; CDR3 protein: CASSFSGSLGGYTF; D gene: NA; V gene: TRBV5-4; J gene: TRBJ1-2; clone size: once
CDR3 DNA: TGTGCCAGCAGTGACGCTAGCGGGAGTTACGAGCAGTACTTC; CDR3 protein: CASSDASGSYEQYF; D gene: TRBD2; V gene: TRBV6-5; J gene: TRBJ2-7; clone size: NA
CDR3 DNA: TGCGCCAGCAGGGGGGGACGGATCACTGAAGCTTTCTTT; CDR3 protein: CASRGGRITEAFF; D gene: NA; V gene: TRBV10-1; J gene: TRBJ1-1; clone size: NA
CDR3 DNA: TGTGCCAGCAGCTCGCGGGAATTCACCGGGGAGCTGTTTTTT; CDR3 protein: CASSSREFTGELFF; D gene: NA; V gene: TRBV11-2; J gene: TRBJ2-2; clone size: NA
CDR3 DNA: TGTGCCAGCAGCCAAGATGAGGGCCAGATTAATTCACCCCTCCACTTT; CDR3 protein: CASSQDEGQINSPLHF; D gene: NA; V gene: TRBV4-2; J gene: TRBJ1-6; clone size: NA
CDR3 DNA: TGTGCCAGCAGTTCAACAGGGGGGTTTGGCTACGAGCAGTACTTC; CDR3 protein: CASSSTGGFGYEQYF; D gene: TRBD1; V gene: TRBV6-5; J gene: TRBJ2-7; clone size: NA
CDR3 DNA: TGTGCCAGCAGCCATCGGGAAGGGGCCAACGTCCTGACTTTC; CDR3 protein: CASSHREGANVLTF; D gene: NA; V gene: TRBV4-2; J gene: TRBJ2-6; clone size: NA
CDR3 DNA: TGTGCCAGTTCTTTGTCTAGCGGGAGTCATGAGCAGTTCTTC; CDR3 protein: CASSLSSGSHEQFF; D gene: TRBD2; V gene: TRBV19; J gene: TRBJ2-1; clone size: NA
CDR3 DNA: TGTGCCAGCAGCTTAGTATGGACAGAGAGCTCCTACGAGCAGTACTTC; CDR3 protein: CASSLVWTESSYEQYF; D gene: NA; V gene: TRBV7-3; J gene: TRBJ2-7; clone size: NA
CDR3 DNA: TGTGCCAGCAGCTTACGATCCGGGACTAGCGGGTCAACCTACGAGCAGTACTTC; CDR3 protein: CASSLRSGTSGSTYEQYF; D gene: TRBD2; V gene: TRBV11-3; J gene: TRBJ2-7; clone size: NA
CDR3 DNA: TGTGCCAGCAGCGTAGTGACAGGGCGCGGTGAGCAGTTCTTC; CDR3 protein: CASSVVTGRGEQFF; D gene: TRBD1; V gene: TRBV9; J gene: TRBJ2-1; clone size: NA
CDR3 DNA: TGCGCCAGCAGTGAGCCTAGCGGGATATACGAGCAGTACTTC; CDR3 protein: CASSEPSGIYEQYF; D gene: TRBD2; V gene: TRBV10-2; J gene: TRBJ2-7; clone size: NA
CDR3 DNA: TGTGCCAGCAGTTTAACCGGGTGGGGCAACTATGGCTACACCTTC; CDR3 protein: CASSLTGWGNYGYTF; D gene: NA; V gene: TRBV27; J gene: TRBJ1-2; clone size: once
CDR3 DNA: TGTGCCAGCAGCCGGGGGGACGAGCAGTACTTC; CDR3 protein: CASSRGDEQYF; D gene: TRBD2; V gene: TRBV6-5; J gene: TRBJ2-7; clone size: NA
CDR3 DNA: TGTGCCAGCAGTCCCTCGACGGAGAGCTCCTACGAGCAGTACTTC; CDR3 protein: CASSPSTESSYEQYF; D gene: NA; V gene: TRBV27; J gene: TRBJ2-7; clone size: NA
CDR3 DNA: TGTGCCAGCAGCTCGTCCCGCGGGACAGGGACGTATTTT; CDR3 protein: CASSSSRGTGTYF; D gene: TRBD1; V gene: TRBV7-8; J gene: TRBJ2-3; clone size: NA
CDR3 DNA: TGTGCCAGCAGTTCCAGGGGGGATCATCGGAAAGAGACCCAGTACTTC; CDR3 protein: CASSSRGDHRKETQYF; D gene: NA; V gene: TRBV27; J gene: TRBJ2-5; clone size: NA
CDR3 DNA: TGTGCCAGTAGTATTGGCGGCAGCTCCTACGAGCAGTACTTC; CDR3 protein: CASSIGGSSYEQYF; D gene: NA; V gene: TRBV19; J gene: TRBJ2-7; clone size: NA
CDR3 DNA: TGTGCCAGCAGTCTAACTCGTTCAGATACGCAGTATTTT; CDR3 protein: CASSLTRSDTQYF; D gene: NA; V gene: TRBV6-6; J gene: TRBJ2-3; clone size: NA
CDR3 DNA: TGTGCCAGTAACCGGGGATGGGCTAACAATGAGCAGTTCTTC; CDR3 protein: CASNRGWANNEQFF; D gene: NA; V gene: TRBV19; J gene: TRBJ2-1; clone size: NA
CDR3 DNA: TGCGCCAGCAAGAGGAACACTGAAGCTTTCTTT; CDR3 protein: CASKRNTEAFF; D gene: NA; V gene: TRBV5-1; J gene: TRBJ1-1; clone size: NA
CDR3 DNA: TGTGCCAGCAGCTTAAGGGAGGTGCAGTACTTC; CDR3 protein: CASSLREVQYF; D gene: NA; V gene: TRBV11-3; J gene: TRBJ2-5; clone size: NA
CDR3 DNA: TGTGCCAGCAGCTTCTATCTAGCGGGATCTTACGAGCAGTACTTC; CDR3 protein: CASSFYLAGSYEQYF; D gene: TRBD2; V gene: TRBV5-4; J gene: TRBJ2-7; clone size: NA